This TCR beta chain comes out of a study of cytomegalovirus exposure and HLA in healthy donors. The V gene's germline CDR1 is SGHNT and CDR2 YYREEE (reference sequence). The CDR3 covers 19 residues. V shed 4 bases, J shed 0 bases, and the junction held 14 bases outside the gene matches. Regarding the study as a whole: Most subjects had HLA-A and HLA-B alleles reportedly predicted accurately by TCR beta sequences. Follow-up analysis later connected one missense variant in DCLRE1C with trimming of TCR beta V- and J-genes.

Comments on this clone: No antigen is known for it.

The PCR employed 60 Vbeta primers together with 13 Jbeta primers. Clones were sequenced by immunoSEQ multiplex PCR, and TCRdb holds only the in-frame ones, with some missing. The repertoire has about 160,000 clones, around 81% of them found once; the top ten carry over 10%. The chain has TRBV5-4 and TRBJ2-2; 8 bases agree with TRBD2. The TCR originated in a woman in her forties or fifties in good health and CMV-seronegative. Sequencing was carried out using PBMCs. The CDR3 DNA reads as TGTGCCAGCAGCCCGGGAGGGGACACGCAGCCCTCGAACACCGGGGAGCTGTTTTTT. This sequence encodes CASSPGGDTQPSNTGELFF.